The present T cell receptor beta chain was sequenced within a study of regulatory T cells in long-lasting Graves disease. Time point given: newly diagnosed GD, antithyroid drugs for less than 3 months. From PBMCs, RNA was extracted and then used to make the TCR library. Construction of the TCR beta libraries employed iRepertoire HTBI primers in conjunction with Arm-PCR of CDR3 regions. MiXCR, run by TCRdb on the multiplex PCR reads, gives a single entry per CDR3 protein. This table holds about 500,000 distinct CDR3 sequences, more than 10% found once. This clonotype has ten or more counts. This same sample was also taken into another study, of T cells in Graves' hyperthyroidism and ophthalmopathy.

The sample in question was peripheral blood mononuclear cells (PBMCs), obtained at new diagnosis, from a patient treated with antithyroid drugs. This sequence was found in a woman aged 25 to 39 with Graves disease.

The CDR3 nucleotides read TGCGCCAGCAGCTTGGGGGACAGGGGGAAGCTGTTTTTT. Translated, it gives CASSLGDRGKLFF. J is TRBJ2-2 and V is TRBV5-1, with 11 bases aligning to TRBD1. CDR3 length: 13 amino acids. V shed 0 bases and J 12 bases; nucleotides not matched to a gene: 1. Germline CDR1 is SGHRS and CDR2 is YFSETQ.